The T cell receptor (beta chain) under discussion was sequenced for a study of shared clonotypes between healthy human individuals. The study, taken as a whole, reports: The authors sampled blood alone, and tissue repertoires likely differ.

On this clone itself: Its matching antigen is unknown.

With V trimmed by 4 bases and J by 2 bases, 9 bases remained unmatched. Per germline, CDR1 SGDLS and CDR2 YYNGEE. CDR3 length: 18 amino acids. Every donor, a Caucasian adult, lived in Nashville, Tennessee. Clones were read by immunoSEQ multiplex PCR, and TCRdb kept only the in-frame ones, dropping some. Counted here are about 460,000 clones, more than 70% occurring once; the ten biggest clones make up about 12%. The sequence derives from a woman between 40 and 55 years old in good health. Some clones in this sample may be carry-over from other donors' samples. The chain is built from TRBV9 and TRBJ2-2; 12 bases line up with TRBD2. The sequencing sample was made of PBMCs. The CDR3 nucleotides are TGTGCCAGCAGCCCCCAGACTAGCGGGAGTGCTAACACCGGGGAGCTGTTTTTT. It specifies CASSPQTSGSANTGELFF.